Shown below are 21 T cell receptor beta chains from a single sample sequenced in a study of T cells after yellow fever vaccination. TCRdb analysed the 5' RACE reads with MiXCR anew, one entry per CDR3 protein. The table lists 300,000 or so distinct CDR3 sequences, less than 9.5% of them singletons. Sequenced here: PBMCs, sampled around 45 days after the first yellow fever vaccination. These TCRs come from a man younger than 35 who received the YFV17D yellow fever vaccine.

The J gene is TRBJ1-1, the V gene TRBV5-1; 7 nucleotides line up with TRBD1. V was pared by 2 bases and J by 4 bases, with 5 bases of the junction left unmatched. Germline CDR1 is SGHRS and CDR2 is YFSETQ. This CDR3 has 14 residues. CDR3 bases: TGCGCCAGCAGCTTCCAGGGGGAGGGCACTGAAGCTTTCTTT. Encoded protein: CASSFQGEGTEAFF.

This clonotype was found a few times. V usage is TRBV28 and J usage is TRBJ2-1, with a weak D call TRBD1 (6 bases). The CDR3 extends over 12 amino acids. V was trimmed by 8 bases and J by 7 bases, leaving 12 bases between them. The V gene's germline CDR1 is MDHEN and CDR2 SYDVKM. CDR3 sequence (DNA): TGTGCCAGCCACACCCAGGGGAATGAGCAGTTCTTC. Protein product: CASHTQGNEQFF.

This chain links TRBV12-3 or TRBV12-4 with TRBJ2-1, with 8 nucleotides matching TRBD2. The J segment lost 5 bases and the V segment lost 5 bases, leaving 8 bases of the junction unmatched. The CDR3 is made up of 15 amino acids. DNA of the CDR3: TGTGCCAGCAGTCAGAGCGGGGGCCTGGACAATGAGCAGTTCTTC. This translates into CASSQSGGLDNEQFF.

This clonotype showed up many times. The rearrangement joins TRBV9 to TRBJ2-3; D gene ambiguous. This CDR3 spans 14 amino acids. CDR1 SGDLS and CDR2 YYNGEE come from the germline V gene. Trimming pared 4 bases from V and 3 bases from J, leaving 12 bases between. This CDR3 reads CASSLDSPTDTQYF. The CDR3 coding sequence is TGTGCCAGCAGCCTAGACTCCCCAACAGATACGCAGTATTTT.

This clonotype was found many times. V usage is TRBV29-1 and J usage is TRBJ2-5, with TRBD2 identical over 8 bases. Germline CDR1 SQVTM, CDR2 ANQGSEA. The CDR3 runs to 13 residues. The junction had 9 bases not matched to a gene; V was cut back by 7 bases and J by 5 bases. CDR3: CSAAGLVLETQYF. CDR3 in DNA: TGCAGCGCCGCGGGACTAGTGTTGGAGACCCAGTACTTC. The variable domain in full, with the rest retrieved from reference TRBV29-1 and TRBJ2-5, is SAVISQKPSRDICQRGTSLTIQCQVDSQVTMMFWYRQQPGQSLTLIATANQGSEATYESGFVIDKFPISRPNLTFSTLTVSNMSPEDSSIYLCSAAGLVLETQYFGPGTRLLVL.

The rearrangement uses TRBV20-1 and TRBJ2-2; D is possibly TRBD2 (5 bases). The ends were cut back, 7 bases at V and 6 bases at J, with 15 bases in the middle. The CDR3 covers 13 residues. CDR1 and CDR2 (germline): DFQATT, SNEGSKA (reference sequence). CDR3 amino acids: CSVAGPASGELFF. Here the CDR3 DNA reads TGCAGTGTTGCGGGCCCGGCATCCGGGGAGCTGTTTTTT.

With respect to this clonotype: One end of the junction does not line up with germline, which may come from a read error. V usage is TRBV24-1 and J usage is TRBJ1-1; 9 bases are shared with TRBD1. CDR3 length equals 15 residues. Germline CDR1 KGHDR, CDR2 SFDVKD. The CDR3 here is CATRTGQGLNAEAFF. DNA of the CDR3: TGTGCCACCAGAACGGGACAGGGACTGAACGCTGAAGCTTTCTTT.

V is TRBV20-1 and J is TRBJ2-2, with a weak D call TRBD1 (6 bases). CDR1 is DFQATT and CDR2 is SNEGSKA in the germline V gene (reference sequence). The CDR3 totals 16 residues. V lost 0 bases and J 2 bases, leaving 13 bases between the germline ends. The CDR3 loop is CSARDPKGDNTGELFF. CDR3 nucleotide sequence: TGCAGTGCTAGAGATCCTAAGGGGGACAACACCGGGGAGCTGTTTTTT.

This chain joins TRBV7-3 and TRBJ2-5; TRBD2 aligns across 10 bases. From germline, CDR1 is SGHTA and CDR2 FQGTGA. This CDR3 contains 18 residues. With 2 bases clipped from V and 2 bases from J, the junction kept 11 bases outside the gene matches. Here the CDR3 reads CASSLYGLADRRQETQYF. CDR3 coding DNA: TGTGCCAGCAGCTTATATGGACTAGCGGATCGGCGGCAAGAGACCCAGTACTTC.

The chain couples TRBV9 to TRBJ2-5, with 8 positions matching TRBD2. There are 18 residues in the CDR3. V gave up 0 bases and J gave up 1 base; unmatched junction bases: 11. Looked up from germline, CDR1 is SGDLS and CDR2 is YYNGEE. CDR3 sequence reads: CASSVAGGGQVGQETQYF. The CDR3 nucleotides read TGTGCCAGCAGCGTAGCCGGGGGGGGCCAAGTGGGCCAAGAGACCCAGTACTTC.

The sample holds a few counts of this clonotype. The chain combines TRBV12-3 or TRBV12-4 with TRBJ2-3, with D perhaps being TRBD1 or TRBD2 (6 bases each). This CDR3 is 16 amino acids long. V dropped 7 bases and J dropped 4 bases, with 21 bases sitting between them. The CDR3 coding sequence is TGTGCCAGCACCATTGGCATCGGGGGCGAGGCAGATACGCAGTATTTT. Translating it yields CASTIGIGGEADTQYF.

CDR3 DNA: TGCGCCAGCCGCCGGGAGGAAAAACTGTTTTTT. This translates into CASRREEKLFF. This rearrangement joins TRBV5-1 to TRBJ1-4; D unclear. CDR3 length equals 11 residues. From germline, CDR1 is SGHRS and CDR2 YFSETQ. V gave up 7 bases and J gave up 8 bases, with 9 bases separating them.

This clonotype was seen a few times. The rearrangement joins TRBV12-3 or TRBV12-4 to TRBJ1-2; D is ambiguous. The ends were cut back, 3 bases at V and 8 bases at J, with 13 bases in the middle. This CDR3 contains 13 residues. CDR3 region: CASSFWGVMGYTF. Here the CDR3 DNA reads TGTGCCAGCAGTTTCTGGGGTGTCATGGGCTACACCTTC.

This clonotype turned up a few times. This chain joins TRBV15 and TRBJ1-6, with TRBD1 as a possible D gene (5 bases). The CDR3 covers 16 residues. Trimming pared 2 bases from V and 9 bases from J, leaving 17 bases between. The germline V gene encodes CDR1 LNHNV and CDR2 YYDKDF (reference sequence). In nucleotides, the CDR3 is TGTGCCACCAGCAGATCGCCTGCGGGGCCTGGTTCACCCCTCCACTTT. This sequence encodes CATSRSPAGPGSPLHF.

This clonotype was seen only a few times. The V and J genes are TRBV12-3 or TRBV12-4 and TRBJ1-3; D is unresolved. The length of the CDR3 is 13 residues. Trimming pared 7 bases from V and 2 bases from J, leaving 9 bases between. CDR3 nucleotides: TGTGCCAGCACCCGCTTACCTGGAAACACCATATATTTT. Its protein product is CASTRLPGNTIYF.

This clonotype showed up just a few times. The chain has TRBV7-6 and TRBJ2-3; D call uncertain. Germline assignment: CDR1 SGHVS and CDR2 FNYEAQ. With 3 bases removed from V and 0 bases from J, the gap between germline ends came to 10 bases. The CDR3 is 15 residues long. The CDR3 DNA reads TGTGCCAGCAGCTTGAACCCAACTAGCACAGATACGCAGTATTTT. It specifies CASSLNPTSTDTQYF.

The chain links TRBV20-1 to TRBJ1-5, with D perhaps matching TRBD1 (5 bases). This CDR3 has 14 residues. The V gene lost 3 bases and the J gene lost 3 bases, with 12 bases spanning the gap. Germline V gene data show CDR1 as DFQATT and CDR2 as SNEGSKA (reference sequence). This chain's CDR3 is CSASIRGFNQPQHF. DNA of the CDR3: TGCAGTGCTAGTATTCGGGGGTTCAATCAGCCCCAGCATTTT.

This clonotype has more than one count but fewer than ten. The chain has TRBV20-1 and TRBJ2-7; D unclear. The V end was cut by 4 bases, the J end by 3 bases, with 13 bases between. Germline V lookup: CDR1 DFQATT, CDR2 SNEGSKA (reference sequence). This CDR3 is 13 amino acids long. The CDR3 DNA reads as TGCAGTGCTAACCGGGCCGGACGCTACGAGCAGTACTTC. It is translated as CSANRAGRYEQYF.

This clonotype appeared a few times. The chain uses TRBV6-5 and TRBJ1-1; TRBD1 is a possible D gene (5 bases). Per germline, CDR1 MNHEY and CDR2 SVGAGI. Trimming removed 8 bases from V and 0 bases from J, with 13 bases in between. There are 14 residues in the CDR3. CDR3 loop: CASYTGTVNTEAFF. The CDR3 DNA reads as TGTGCCAGCTACACCGGGACGGTGAACACTGAAGCTTTCTTT.

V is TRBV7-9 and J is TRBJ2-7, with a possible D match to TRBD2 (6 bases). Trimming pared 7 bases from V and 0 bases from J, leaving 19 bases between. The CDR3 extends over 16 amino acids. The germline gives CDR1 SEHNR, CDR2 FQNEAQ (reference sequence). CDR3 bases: TGTGCCAGCACCGGGGGAAGGGCACTGAACTCCTACGAGCAGTACTTC. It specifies CASTGGRALNSYEQYF.

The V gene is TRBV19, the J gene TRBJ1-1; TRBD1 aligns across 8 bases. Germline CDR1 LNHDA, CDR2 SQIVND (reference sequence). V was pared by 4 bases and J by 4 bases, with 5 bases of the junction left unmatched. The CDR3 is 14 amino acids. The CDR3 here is CASSTPGTGTEAFF. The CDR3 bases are TGTGCCAGTAGTACCCCAGGGACAGGCACTGAAGCTTTCTTT.